This TCR beta chain was obtained from a study of T cell responses to AZD1222 COVID-19 vaccine. At the level of the study: Second-dose intervals near 4 or 12 weeks were combined. Study-wide points: No repertoire was sampled before or during the peak T cell response, only after it. At baseline, just 6 or 7 AZD1222 recipients tested seropositive.

Worth noting for this clone: The antigen remains undetermined.

The protocol was immunoSEQ multiplex PCR, while the TCRdb copy is restricted to in-frame clones and leaves out a portion. The sample records fewer than 110,000 clones, roughly 87% being singletons. The trim removed 0 bases at V and 0 bases at J, leaving 5 bases unmatched. The germline V gene encodes CDR1 SGHRS and CDR2 YFSETQ. This CDR3 spans 16 amino acids. The TCR sequence derives from an adult in good health. The gene calls are TRBV5-1 and TRBJ2-7, with TRBD1 matching over 8 bases. Sample: peripheral blood, taken on day 0 of AZD1222 vaccination. The CDR3 protein is CASSLAPDRASYEQYF. As DNA, the CDR3 is TGCGCCAGCAGCTTGGCCCCGGACAGGGCCTCCTACGAGCAGTACTTC. The full variable domain, with the rest looked up from reference TRBV5-1 and TRBJ2-7, is KAGVTQTPRYLIKTRGQQVTLSCSPISGHRSVSWYQQTPGQGLQFLFEYFSETQRNKGNFPGRFSGRQFSNSRSEMNVSTLELGDSALYLCASSLAPDRASYEQYFGPGTRLTVT.